The 24 T cell receptor beta chains below come from one sample, sequenced in a study of regulatory T cells in long-lasting Graves disease. Specified time point: newly diagnosed GD, antithyroid drugs for less than 3 months. RNA isolated from PBMCs was used to make the TCR library. Investigators prepared the TCR beta libraries by applying iRepertoire HTBI primers and Arm-PCR of CDR3 regions. MiXCR, run by TCRdb on the multiplex PCR reads, gives a single entry per CDR3 protein. The sample has approximately 460,000 distinct CDR3 sequences; approximately 16% are singletons. The data were also submitted as part of a second study, on T cells in Graves' hyperthyroidism and ophthalmopathy.

This sample comprised peripheral blood mononuclear cells (PBMCs), obtained at new diagnosis, from a patient treated with antithyroid drugs. The receptors derive from a woman aged 25-40 years with Graves disease.

The table lists this clonotype with many counts. The chain carries TRBV27 and TRBJ2-1; D ambiguous. The length of the CDR3 is 17 residues. Germline values: CDR1 MNHEY, CDR2 SMNVEV (reference sequence). Trimming cost V 5 bases and J 0 bases, with 17 bases left between them. CDR3: CASSPSAGPSSYNEQFF. DNA of the CDR3: TGTGCCAGCAGTCCGTCTGCCGGGCCCAGCTCCTACAATGAGCAGTTCTTC.

The rearrangement uses TRBV7-9 and TRBJ2-3, with 10 bases lining up with TRBD2. V lost 4 bases, J lost 2 bases, and 9 bases stayed unmatched. The germline gives CDR1 SEHNR, CDR2 FQNEAQ (reference sequence). The CDR3 extends over 17 amino acids. CDR3 sequence: CASSYAGTSAFTDTQYF. CDR3 in DNA: TGTGCCAGCAGCTATGCCGGGACTAGCGCCTTCACAGATACGCAGTATTTT.

This clonotype showed up many times. This sequence joins TRBV2 and TRBJ1-6, with D uncertain. V was pared by 1 base and J by 9 bases, with 13 bases between. From germline, CDR1 is SNHLY and CDR2 FYNNEI. The CDR3 runs to 15 residues. CDR3 nucleotides: TGTGCCAGCAGTGAAGAGAGGGTTGGTAGTTCACCCCTCCACTTT. As protein: CASSEERVGSSPLHF. Looking up the rest from reference TRBV2 and TRBJ1-6 gives the full variable domain: EPEVTQTPSHQVTQMGQEVILRCVPISNHLYFYWYRQILGQKVEFLVSFYNNEISEKSEIFDDQFSVERPDGSNFTLKIRSTKLEDSAMYFCASSEERVGSSPLHFGNGTRLTVT.

This clonotype was counted at least ten times. The chain's CDR3 is CASSLAGLRYNEQFF. The CDR3 DNA is TGTGCCAGCAGTTTGGCGGGACTGAGGTACAATGAGCAGTTCTTC. The chain links TRBV28 to TRBJ2-1, with D perhaps matching TRBD2 (6 bases). The CDR3 has 15 residues. V lost 3 bases and J lost 4, with 13 bases in between. Looked up from germline, CDR1 is MDHEN and CDR2 is SYDVKM.

Note on this clonotype: An end of the junction differs from the germline gene, which may be a read error. V usage is TRBV4-3 and J usage is TRBJ1-1; TRBD1 is a possible D gene (5 bases). The CDR3 loop spans 15 amino acids. CDR1 and CDR2 from the germline V gene are LGHNA and YSLEER. CDR3: CASTQGVNLNTEAFF. The CDR3 DNA sequence: TGCGCCAGCACCCAAGGGGTGAACCTGAACACTGAAGCTTTCTTT.

This clonotype has a count of ten or more. The chain employs TRBV11-2 and TRBJ2-4; D is unresolved. CDR3 length: 14 residues. Between the trimmed V and J ends, which lost 4 bases and 0 bases, there was a span of 7 bases. CDR1 is SGHAT, CDR2 FQNNGV, per germline. The CDR3 is CASSSGVAKNIQYF. In nucleotides, the CDR3 is TGTGCCAGCAGCTCCGGAGTAGCCAAAAACATTCAGTACTTC.

The chain links TRBV9 to TRBJ2-5, with TRBD1 as a possible D gene (5 bases). The germline CDR1 and CDR2 sequences are SGDLS and YYNGEE. V gave up 0 bases and J gave up 4 bases, with 19 bases separating them. The CDR3 is 17 residues long. The CDR3 loop is CASSVGQGQGKGETQYF. The DNA for the CDR3 is TGTGCCAGCAGCGTAGGGCAGGGTCAAGGGAAAGGAGAGACCCAGTACTTC.

The gene calls are TRBV29-1 and TRBJ2-1; 7 positions match TRBD2. This CDR3 region has 11 residues. CDR1 and CDR2 (germline): SQVTM, ANQGSEA. V gave up 6 bases and J gave up 12 bases; unmatched junction bases: 8. CDR3 nucleotides: TGCAGCGTCTCACAGCGGGATTGGCAGTTCTTC. Protein product: CSVSQRDWQFF.

This clonotype came up many times. J is TRBJ2-3 and V is TRBV7-2; D is possibly TRBD1 or TRBD2 (5 bases each). The CDR3 sequence is 20 residues long. Germline values: CDR1 SGHTA, CDR2 FQGNSA. Trimming cost V 2 bases and J 2 bases, with 26 bases left between them. The CDR3 nucleotides are TGTGCCAGCAGCTTATCCCCCCCCGGGACCTTAGTAGGGGTCACAGATACGCAGTATTTT. It is translated as CASSLSPPGTLVGVTDTQYF. Full variable domain (remainder filled in from reference TRBV7-2 and TRBJ2-3): GAGVSQSPSNKVTEKGKDVELRCDPISGHTALYWYRQSLGQGLEFLIYFQGNSAPDKSGLPSDRFSAERTGGSVSTLTIQRTQQEDSAVYLCASSLSPPGTLVGVTDTQYFGPGTRLTVL.

This clonotype appeared a single time. At one end, the junction sequence differs from germline, possibly due to a read error. The rearrangement uses TRBV3-1 and TRBJ1-1; TRBD1 might be the D (5 bases). In germline, CDR1 is LGHDT, CDR2 YNNKEL (reference sequence). CDR3 size: 13 residues. The CDR3: CASSPDFGGEVFF. For the CDR3, the DNA is TGTGCCAGCAGCCCCGACTTTGGGGGTGAAGTTTTCTTT.

Many counts were recorded for this clonotype. DNA of the CDR3: TGTGCCAGCAGTTTTTTGACTAGCGGGAGATACGAGCAGTACTTC. It is translated as CASSFLTSGRYEQYF. This chain connects TRBV12-3 or TRBV12-4 to TRBJ2-7; 12 bases agree with TRBD2. V dropped 3 bases and J dropped 4; count of bases not matched to a gene: 4. The CDR3 covers 15 residues.

This clonotype was recorded a few times. This rearrangement joins TRBV19 to TRBJ2-6, with a tentative D call TRBD1 (7 bases). The V gene lost 3 bases and the J gene lost 1 base, with 22 bases spanning the gap. The CDR3 loop spans 20 amino acids. Germline lookup yields CDR1 LNHDA and CDR2 SQIVND (reference sequence). CDR3 amino acids: CASSMNGRGESLSGANVLTF. The CDR3 coding sequence is TGTGCCAGTAGTATGAATGGCAGGGGGGAGAGTTTGTCTGGGGCCAACGTCCTGACTTTC.

This clonotype was recorded at least ten times. J is TRBJ1-2 and V is TRBV20-1; tentatively, D is TRBD1 (5 bases). The length of the CDR3 is 13 residues. CDR1 DFQATT and CDR2 SNEGSKA come from the germline V gene (reference sequence). V gave up 5 bases and J gave up 2 bases, with 12 bases separating them. For the CDR3, the DNA is TGCAGTGCTGAAAAGGGACGAAACTATGGCTACACCTTC. Residues: CSAEKGRNYGYTF.

This clonotype has a handful of counts. The chain joins TRBV19 to TRBJ1-2, with 7 positions matching TRBD1. V gave up 8 bases and J gave up 2 bases; unmatched junction bases: 14. The CDR3 covers 16 residues. CDR1 is LNHDA and CDR2 is SQIVND in the germline V gene (reference sequence). In DNA form, the CDR3 reads TGTGCCAGTTCTCAGGGGGGCAACGAAGTCAACTATGGCTACACCTTC. This sequence encodes CASSQGGNEVNYGYTF.

The rearrangement uses TRBV30 and TRBJ1-2; unclear D gene. V was clipped by 8 bases and J by 2 bases, with 18 bases between them. Germline CDR1 reads GTSNPN; CDR2 reads SVGIG (reference sequence). The CDR3 loop spans 14 amino acids. In DNA, the CDR3 is TGTGCCAGCAGCAAAGGTCGGAGAAACTATGGCTACACCTTC. This translates into CASSKGRRNYGYTF.

This clonotype showed up many times. V is TRBV24-1 and J is TRBJ2-1; the D gene is possibly TRBD1 (6 bases). CDR1 is KGHDR and CDR2 is SFDVKD in the germline V gene. The V end was cut by 9 bases, the J end by 8 bases, with 19 bases between. This CDR3 contains 14 residues. CDR3 coding DNA: TGTGCCACCGGGGGCCGTACTCCTCTCGATGAGCAGTTCTTC. This codes for CATGGRTPLDEQFF.

This clonotype has only a few counts. The chain has TRBV15 and TRBJ2-3, with D perhaps assigned TRBD1 or TRBD2 (7 bases each). V lost 5 bases to trimming and J lost 1 base, with 16 bases between them. From germline, CDR1 is LNHNV and CDR2 YYDKDF (reference sequence). CDR3 length: 16 amino acids. As DNA, the CDR3 is TGTGCCACCAGCGCCACTCAGGGGGGGCGCACAGATACGCAGTATTTT. It encodes CATSATQGGRTDTQYF.

The sample holds many counts of this clonotype. The chain links TRBV20-1 to TRBJ2-4; 9 nucleotides align to TRBD2. Trimming at V came to 6 bases and at J to 8 bases, leaving 17 bases not matched to a gene. The CDR3 contains 16 residues. The V gene's germline CDR1 is DFQATT and CDR2 SNEGSKA (reference sequence). For the CDR3, the DNA is TGCAGTGCCACAGTACTAGCGGGTATAAATGGGGACATTCAGTACTTC. Protein sequence: CSATVLAGINGDIQYF.

In its sample, this clonotype was seen a few times. The chain couples TRBV9 to TRBJ2-3; no clear D gene. The CDR3 is made up of 13 amino acids. The germline V gene encodes CDR1 SGDLS and CDR2 YYNGEE. The germline V and J ends were trimmed by 1 base and 6 bases, with 9 bases remaining between them. CDR3 region: CASSVSSRDTQYF. CDR3 DNA sequence: TGTGCCAGCAGCGTATCAAGTAGGGATACGCAGTATTTT.

The rearrangement uses TRBV5-6 and TRBJ1-4; D is ambiguous. This CDR3 is 15 amino acids long. V lost 6 bases, J lost 5 bases, and 17 bases lay in between. Germline values: CDR1 SGHDT, CDR2 YYEEEE. The CDR3 bases are TGTGCCAGCACCCAAACTGGCAAGCGGAATGAAAAACTGTTTTTT. Translated: CASTQTGKRNEKLFF.

In its sample, this clonotype was seen many times. The rearrangement joins TRBV20-1 to TRBJ2-5; 9 bases match TRBD2. The CDR3 runs to 16 residues. The V and J ends lost 1 base and 4 bases, in that order; junction bases with no gene match: 10. Germline CDR1 DFQATT, CDR2 SNEGSKA (reference sequence). CDR3 protein: CSARGGAGGPRETQYF. CDR3 sequence (DNA): TGCAGTGCTAGAGGTGGGGCGGGAGGGCCTCGAGAGACCCAGTACTTC.

At least ten counts were recorded for this clonotype. The V gene is TRBV27, the J gene TRBJ1-2; D is unresolved. Between the trimmed V and J ends, which lost 3 bases and 2 bases, there was a span of 10 bases. CDR1 MNHEY and CDR2 SMNVEV come from the germline V gene (reference sequence). The CDR3 sequence is 14 residues long. CDR3: CASSFLPRNYGYTF. The CDR3 nucleotides read TGTGCCAGCAGTTTCCTGCCGCGCAACTATGGCTACACCTTC.

This clonotype was seen ten or more times. The chain has TRBV28 and TRBJ2-3; the match to TRBD2 covers 12 bases. The germline V gene has CDR1 MDHEN and CDR2 SYDVKM. The CDR3 is 13 amino acids. V shed 3 bases, J shed 12 bases, and the junction held 4 bases outside the gene matches. The CDR3 DNA sequence: TGTGCCAGCAGTTTTACTAGCGGGAGGAAACAGTATTTT. It yields the protein CASSFTSGRKQYF.

This clonotype was observed many times. The CDR3, as DNA: TGTGCCAGCAGTACTAGCGGGAGGAAAACCTACAATGAGCAGTTCTTC. Its protein product is CASSTSGRKTYNEQFF. V and J are TRBV12-3 or TRBV12-4 and TRBJ2-1; the match to TRBD2 covers 12 bases. V gave up 5 bases and J gave up 2 bases; unmatched junction bases: 4. The CDR3 consists of 16 residues.